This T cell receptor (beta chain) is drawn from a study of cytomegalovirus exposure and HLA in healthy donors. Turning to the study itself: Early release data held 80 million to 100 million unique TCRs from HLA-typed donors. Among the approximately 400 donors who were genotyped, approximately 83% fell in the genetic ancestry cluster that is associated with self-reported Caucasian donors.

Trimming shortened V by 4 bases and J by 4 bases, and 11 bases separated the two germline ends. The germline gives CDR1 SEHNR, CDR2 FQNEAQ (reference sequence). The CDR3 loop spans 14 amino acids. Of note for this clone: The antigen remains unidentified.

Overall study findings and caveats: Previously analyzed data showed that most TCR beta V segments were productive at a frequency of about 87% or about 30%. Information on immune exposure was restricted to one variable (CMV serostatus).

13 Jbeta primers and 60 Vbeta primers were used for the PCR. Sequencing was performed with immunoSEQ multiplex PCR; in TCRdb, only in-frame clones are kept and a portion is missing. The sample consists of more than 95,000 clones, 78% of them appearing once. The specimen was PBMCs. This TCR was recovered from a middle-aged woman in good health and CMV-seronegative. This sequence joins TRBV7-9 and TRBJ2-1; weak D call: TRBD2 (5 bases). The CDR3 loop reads CASSSRSGYNEQFF. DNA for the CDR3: TGTGCCAGCAGCTCCCGGAGCGGATACAATGAGCAGTTCTTC.